This T cell receptor beta chain was recovered during a study of OX40 agonist ivuxolimab in advanced cancers. Overall study: Three patients got partial responses; one had hepatocellular carcinoma and two had cutaneous melanoma.

Study results and limitations: Certain nonresponders additionally had low normalized T-cell clonal expansion.

V lost 11 bases and J 1 base, leaving 18 bases between the germline ends. Germline assignment: CDR1 MNHEY and CDR2 SVGAGI. The CDR3 totals 14 residues. In the case of this clone: The antigen is undetermined.

The data were produced by immunoSEQ multiplex PCR, yet TCRdb's version contains in-frame clones alone and is incomplete. The table has some 130,000 clones, around nine tenths seen once. Source: CD4+ or CD8+ T cells sorted from blood, taken in a trial of the OX40 agonist ivuxolimab. The V and J genes are TRBV6-5 and TRBJ2-7; D possibly matches TRBD1 or TRBD2 (5 bases each). The origin of this receptor is an adult with an advanced solid tumor such as melanoma, head and neck, liver or kidney cancer. The CDR3 DNA follows: TGTGCCTGTCGCCGGGACCCTACTTCCTACGAGCAGTACTTC. It encodes CACRRDPTSYEQYF.